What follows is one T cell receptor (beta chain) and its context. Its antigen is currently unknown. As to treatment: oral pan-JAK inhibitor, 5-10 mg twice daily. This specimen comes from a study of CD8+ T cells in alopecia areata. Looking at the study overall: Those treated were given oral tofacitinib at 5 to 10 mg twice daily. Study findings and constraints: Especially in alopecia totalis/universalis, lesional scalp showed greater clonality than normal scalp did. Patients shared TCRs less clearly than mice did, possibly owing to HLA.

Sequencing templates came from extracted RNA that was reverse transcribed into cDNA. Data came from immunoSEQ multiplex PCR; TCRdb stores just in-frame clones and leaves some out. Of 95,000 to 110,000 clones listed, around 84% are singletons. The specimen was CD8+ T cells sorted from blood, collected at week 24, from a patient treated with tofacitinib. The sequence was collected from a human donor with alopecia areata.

CDR3 region: CASSLGGSSYEQYF. CDR3 sequence (DNA): TGTGCCAGCAGCTTGGGAGGCAGCTCCTACGAGCAGTACTTC. J is TRBJ2-7 and V is TRBV5-4; unclear D gene. V shed 0 bases and J shed 0 bases, with 7 bases lying between them. CDR1 and CDR2 from the germline V gene are SGHNT and YYREEE (reference sequence). This CDR3 has 14 amino acids.